The clone carrying this TCR beta chain was detected ten times or more. Its antigen is still unknown. Building the TCR beta libraries relied on iRepertoire HTBI primers, and CDR3 regions underwent Arm-PCR. As originally analysed: Overall, samples carried 62 TRBV and 14 TRBJ segments. In TCRdb, the multiplex PCR reads were re-called with MiXCR into one record per CDR3 protein. The V and J calls shown here were made by TCRdb, not taken from the authors' results. This sample has around 500,000 distinct CDR3 sequences; around 11% occur once, and the top ten carry roughly 9.3%. The data were taken from a study of regulatory T cells in long-lasting Graves disease. Study-wide findings and caveats: Authors noted too few samples as a limitation.

Time point indicated: newly diagnosed GD, antithyroid drugs for less than 3 months. With RNA extracted from PBMCs as input, the TCR library was made. The same data also went into a second study, on T cells in Graves' hyperthyroidism and ophthalmopathy. That report adds: Exclusion criteria comprised uncontrolled infection, other autoimmune disease, pregnancy or lactation. The primer set for the first-round RT-PCR of the TCR CDR3 was HTBI.

The sequencing used peripheral blood mononuclear cells (PBMCs), collected at new diagnosis, from a patient treated with antithyroid drugs. The sequence derives from a woman aged 25 to 39 with Graves disease.

The CDR3 nucleotides read TGTGCCAGCAGTTATGGGGGGGGGGCGAACACCGGGGAGCTGTTTTTT. This sequence encodes CASSYGGGANTGELFF. The chain has TRBV6-5 and TRBJ2-2, with TRBD2 matching 7 bases. CDR1 is MNHEY, CDR2 SVGAGI, per germline. This CDR3 spans 16 amino acids. With V trimmed by 3 bases and J by 0 bases, 4 bases remained unmatched.